The rows below give T cell receptor beta chains drawn from one sample of a study of neurological immune-mediated disorders. Each CDR3 protein is one row after TCRdb ran MiXCR on the 5' RACE reads. The data contain about 24,000 distinct CDR3 sequences, roughly 13% of them seen just once; the ten biggest clones take up 15% to 20%. Sequencing was done on a sample of PBMCs. These receptors originate from a woman aged 40 to 50 with HTLV-1-associated myelopathy (HAM/TSP). CDR3s include the opening cysteine and the closing phenylalanine or tryptophan. The D gene is left open where the match is weak. The listing skips clone size in some rows; elsewhere it reads once, few, many or a size class.

V gene	D gene	clone size	J gene	CDR3 protein	CDR3 DNA
TRBV5-6	TRBD1	many	TRBJ1-2	CASSGGDRSPNYGYTF	TGTGCCAGCAGCGGGGGGGACAGGTCCCCTAACTATGGCTACACCTTC
TRBV5-8	NA	NA	TRBJ1-1	CASSGSLYWGTEAFF	TGTGCCAGCAGCGGGTCCCTTTATTGGGGCACTGAAGCTTTCTTT
TRBV7-3	NA	many	TRBJ2-5	CASSLEGGETQYF	TGTGCCAGCAGCTTAGAGGGGGGGGAGACCCAGTACTTC
TRBV20-1	TRBD2	many	TRBJ2-5	CSANSGAETQYF	TGCAGTGCTAACAGCGGGGCTGAGACCCAGTACTTC
TRBV5-5	NA	many	TRBJ2-3	CASSLFSEADTQYF	TGTGCCAGCAGCTTGTTTTCAGAGGCAGATACGCAGTATTTT
TRBV4-1	NA	many	TRBJ1-2	CASSQERGASSLYGYTF	TGCGCCAGCAGCCAAGAAAGGGGGGCCTCCTCCCTCTATGGCTACACCTTC
TRBV27	TRBD2	many	TRBJ2-7	CASSSQQRGIYEQYF	TGTGCCAGCAGTTCGCAACAGCGGGGGATCTACGAGCAGTACTTC
TRBV27	TRBD1	many	TRBJ1-2	CASSIGQESYGYTF	TGTGCCAGCAGTATCGGACAGGAAAGCTATGGCTACACCTTC
TRBV2	NA	NA	TRBJ2-3	CASCLGSTDTQYF	TGTGCCAGCTGTCTAGGCAGCACAGATACGCAGTATTTT
TRBV5-1	NA	many	TRBJ2-2	CASSNTGELFF	TGCGCCAGCTCGAACACCGGGGAGCTGTTTTTT
TRBV6-5	NA	many	TRBJ2-7	CASSPGTYEQYF	TGTGCCAGCAGTCCAGGGACTTACGAGCAGTACTTC
TRBV18	NA	many	TRBJ1-1	CASSPTDMNTEAFF	TGTGCCAGCTCACCTACAGATATGAACACTGAAGCTTTCTTT
TRBV4-3	NA	many	TRBJ2-7	CASSQNPTSYEQYF	TGCGCCAGCAGCCAAAATCCCACCTCCTACGAGCAGTACTTC
TRBV20-1	NA	many	TRBJ2-7	CSAREPDYEQYF	TGCAGTGCTAGAGAACCCGATTACGAGCAGTACTTC
TRBV12-3/TRBV12-4	TRBD2	many	TRBJ2-7	CASSPPRGGGPYEQYF	TGTGCCAGCAGTCCCCCACGCGGGGGGGGTCCCTACGAGCAGTACTTC
TRBV7-9	TRBD1	many	TRBJ2-1	CASSLTQGDNEQFF	TGTGCCAGCAGCTTAACACAGGGGGACAATGAGCAGTTCTTC
TRBV5-1	NA	once	TRBJ2-2	CASSFHGALTGELFF	TGCGCCAGCAGCTTCCATGGGGCGCTTACCGGGGAGCTGTTTTTT
TRBV12-3/TRBV12-4	NA	many	TRBJ2-4	CASSSAENIQYF	TGTGCCAGCAGTTCCGCGGAAAACATTCAGTACTTC
TRBV28	NA	many	TRBJ1-3	CASSPPGRESSGNTIYF	TGTGCCAGCAGTCCCCCCGGGCGGGAGAGCTCTGGAAACACCATATATTTT
TRBV5-1	NA	NA	TRBJ2-1	CTSSPGDNEQFF	TGCACCAGCAGCCCCGGTGACAATGAGCAGTTCTTC
TRBV5-4	NA	NA	TRBJ2-4	CASSLPGRWENIQYF	TGTGCCAGCAGCTTGCCCGGGCGGTGGGAAAACATTCAGTACTTC
TRBV6-5	NA	NA	TRBJ1-1	CASSYSRTEAFF	TGTGCCAGCAGTTACTCGCGTACTGAAGCTTTCTTT
TRBV6-5	NA	many	TRBJ1-2	CASSYGRGYGYTF	TGTGCCAGCAGTTACGGCAGGGGCTATGGCTACACCTTC
TRBV6-4	TRBD2	many	TRBJ2-2	CASSAALAGNTGELFF	TGTGCCAGCAGTGCCGCACTAGCGGGGAACACCGGGGAGCTGTTTTTT
TRBV5-1	NA	many	TRBJ1-2	CASSLEQGNYGYTF	TGCGCCAGCAGCTTGGAACAGGGAAACTATGGCTACACCTTC
TRBV5-1	NA	many	TRBJ1-2	CASSLGVGHGYTF	TGCGCCAGCAGCTTGGGAGTGGGACATGGCTACACCTTC
TRBV5-5	TRBD1	few	TRBJ2-5	CASSLIPDRAGETQYF	TGTGCCAGCAGCTTGATACCGGACAGGGCTGGAGAGACCCAGTACTTC
TRBV12-3/TRBV12-4	NA	many	TRBJ2-7	CASSLKHGSHEQYF	TGTGCCAGCAGTTTAAAGCACGGTTCCCACGAGCAGTACTTC
TRBV29-1	TRBD2	NA	TRBJ2-3	CSVATSGGMNTDTQYF	TGCAGCGTTGCCACTAGCGGGGGGATGAACACAGATACGCAGTATTTT
TRBV7-9	NA	NA	TRBJ2-1	CASSLRASDLSYNEQFF	TGTGCCAGCAGCTTACGGGCTAGCGATCTCTCCTACAATGAGCAGTTCTTC
TRBV24-1	TRBD2	many	TRBJ2-3	CATSDPGTRRYTQYF	TGTGCCACCAGTGACCCCGGGACTAGGAGATATACGCAGTATTTT
TRBV7-8	TRBD1	many	TRBJ2-7	CASSSRTGSYEQYF	TGTGCCAGCAGCTCCCGGACAGGGTCCTACGAGCAGTACTTC
TRBV20-1	NA	NA	TRBJ1-5	CSASAAGQCSWFGNHPQHF	TGCAGTGCTAGTGCTGCTGGACAGTGCTCATGGTTCGGCAATCATCCTCAGCATTTT
TRBV5-5	NA	medium-sized	TRBJ1-2	CASSLGPGTAYGYTF	TGTGCCAGCAGCTTGGGCCCCGGGACGGCGTATGGCTACACCTTC
TRBV11-2	NA	NA	TRBJ2-5	CASSLGNTQRETQYF	TGTGCCAGCAGCTTAGGAAATACACAACGGGAGACCCAGTACTTC
TRBV15	NA	many	TRBJ1-4	CATSPSEGLPAFEKLFF	TGTGCCACCAGCCCTTCGGAGGGCCTCCCGGCTTTTGAAAAACTGTTTTTT
TRBV27	NA	many	TRBJ2-3	CASSFGLSLAGDTQYF	TGTGCCAGCAGTTTTGGCCTCAGCTTAGCTGGAGATACGCAGTATTTT
TRBV2	NA	many	TRBJ1-2	CASSVGRSYGYTF	TGTGCCAGCAGTGTAGGCAGGAGCTATGGCTACACCTTC
TRBV5-1	TRBD1	many	TRBJ2-3	CASSLEGAPDTQYF	TGCGCCAGCAGCTTGGAGGGGGCCCCAGATACGCAGTATTTT
TRBV7-9	NA	many	TRBJ2-3	CASSPAVGTLSTDTQYF	TGTGCCAGCAGCCCCGCTGTTGGGACACTTAGCACAGATACGCAGTATTTT
TRBV7-2	NA	many	TRBJ1-2	CASSLGRIYGYTF	TGTGCCAGCAGCTTGGGACGGATCTATGGCTACACCTTC
TRBV20-1	TRBD2	many	TRBJ2-1	CSARDKGMAGTSGSPLPYNEQFF	TGCAGTGCTAGAGATAAAGGAATGGCGGGGACTAGCGGATCTCCCCTCCCCTACAATGAGCAGTTCTTC
TRBV7-2	NA	many	TRBJ2-1	CASSRRTYDKFF	TGTGCCAGCAGCCGCAGGACTTACGATAAGTTCTTC
TRBV5-1	TRBD1	many	TRBJ2-1	CASSTGQDLYNEQFF	TGCGCCAGCAGCACCGGACAGGACCTCTACAATGAGCAGTTCTTC
TRBV6-5	NA	many	TRBJ2-3	CASSYKGERTDTQYF	TGTGCCAGCAGTTACAAGGGGGAAAGGACAGATACGCAGTATTTT
TRBV5-1	TRBD1	many	TRBJ1-1	CASSPGQTLNTEAFF	TGCGCCAGCAGCCCGGGACAGACCTTGAACACTGAAGCTTTCTTT
TRBV9	NA	many	TRBJ2-5	CASSRTGSDEETQYF	TGTGCCAGCAGCCGAACAGGATCCGATGAGGAGACCCAGTACTTC
TRBV5-1	NA	many	TRBJ1-2	CASSLEFRGAGYTF	TGCGCCAGCAGCTTGGAGTTCCGGGGTGCCGGCTACACCTTC
TRBV7-3	NA	NA	TRBJ2-3	CASSPASDTQYF	TGTGCCAGCAGCCCCGCTTCGGATACGCAGTATTTT
TRBV24-1	NA	many	TRBJ2-3	CATSTGTYLEETDTQYF	TGTGCCACCAGCACCGGGACGTATTTGGAGGAGACAGATACGCAGTATTTT
TRBV7-9	NA	many	TRBJ1-6	CASSPWRPRCW	TGTGCCAGCAGCCCTTGGCGGCCCAGGTGCTGG
TRBV5-1	NA	many	TRBJ1-1	CASSRNDKNTEAFF	TGCGCCAGCAGCAGAAACGACAAGAACACTGAAGCTTTCTTT
TRBV11-2	NA	many	TRBJ2-2	CASSSLQGNTGELFF	TGTGCCAGCAGCTCTCTTCAAGGGAACACCGGGGAGCTGTTTTTT
TRBV27	TRBD1	many	TRBJ1-1	CASSPSPGGKAFF	TGTGCCAGCAGTCCCTCCCCAGGGGGCAAAGCTTTCTTT
TRBV12-3/TRBV12-4	NA	many	TRBJ2-2	CASSLGTGYAGELFF	TGTGCCAGCAGTTTAGGTACAGGGTATGCCGGGGAGCTGTTTTTT